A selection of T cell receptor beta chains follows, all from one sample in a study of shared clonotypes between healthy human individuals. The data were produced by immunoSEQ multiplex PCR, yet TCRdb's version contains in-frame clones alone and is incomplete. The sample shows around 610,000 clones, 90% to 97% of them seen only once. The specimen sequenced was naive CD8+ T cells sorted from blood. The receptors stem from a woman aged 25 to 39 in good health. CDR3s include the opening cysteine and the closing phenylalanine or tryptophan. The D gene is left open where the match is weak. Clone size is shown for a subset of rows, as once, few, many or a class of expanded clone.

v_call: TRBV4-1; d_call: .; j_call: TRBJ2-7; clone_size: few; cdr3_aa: CASSQFSEQYF; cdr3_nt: TGCGCCAGCAGCCAATTCTCCGAGCAGTACTTC
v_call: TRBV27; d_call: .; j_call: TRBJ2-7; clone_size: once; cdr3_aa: CASSLSWESYEQYF; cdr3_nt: TGTGCCAGCAGTTTATCGTGGGAGTCCTACGAGCAGTACTTC
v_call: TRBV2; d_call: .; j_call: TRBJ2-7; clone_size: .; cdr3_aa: CASSVLVQFYEQYF; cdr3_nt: TGTGCCAGCAGTGTTTTAGTCCAATTTTACGAGCAGTACTTC
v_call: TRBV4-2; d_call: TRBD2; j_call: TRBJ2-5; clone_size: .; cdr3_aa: CASSVGGEEETQYF; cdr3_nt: TGTGCCAGCAGTGTGGGAGGGGAAGAAGAGACCCAGTACTTC
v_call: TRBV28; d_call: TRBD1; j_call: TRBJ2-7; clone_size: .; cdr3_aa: CASATRGQGVVEQYF; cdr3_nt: TGTGCCAGCGCTACTAGGGGTCAGGGGGTAGTCGAGCAGTACTTC
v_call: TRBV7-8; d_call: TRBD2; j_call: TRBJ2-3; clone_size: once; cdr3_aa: CASSLTLAGVVDTQYF; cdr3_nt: TGTGCCAGCAGCTTGACCCTAGCGGGAGTGGTAGATACGCAGTATTTT
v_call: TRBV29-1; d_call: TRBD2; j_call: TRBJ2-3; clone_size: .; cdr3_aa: CSVSGGDSQITDTQYF; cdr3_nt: TGCAGCGTCTCGGGGGGGGACTCACAAATCACAGATACGCAGTATTTT
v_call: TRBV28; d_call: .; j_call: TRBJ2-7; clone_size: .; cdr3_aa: CASSFFYEQYF; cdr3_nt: TGTGCCAGCAGTTTCTTCTACGAGCAGTACTTC
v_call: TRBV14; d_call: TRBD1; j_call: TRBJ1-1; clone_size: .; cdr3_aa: CASTSRGTEAFF; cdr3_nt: TGTGCCAGCACCAGCAGGGGGACTGAAGCTTTCTTT
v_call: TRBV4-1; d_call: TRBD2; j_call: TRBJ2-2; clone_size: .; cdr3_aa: CASSPVLSGSRSGELFF; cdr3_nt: TGCGCCAGCAGCCCCGTCCTGAGCGGGAGCCGATCCGGGGAGCTGTTTTTT
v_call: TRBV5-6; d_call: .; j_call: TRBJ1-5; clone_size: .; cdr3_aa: CASSFPSRRNQPQHF; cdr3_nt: TGTGCCAGCAGCTTCCCCTCGAGGAGGAATCAGCCCCAGCATTTT
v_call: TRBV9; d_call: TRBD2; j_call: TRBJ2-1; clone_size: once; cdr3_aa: CASSGGGSSYNEQFF; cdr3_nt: TGTGCCAGCAGCGGGGGAGGGAGCTCCTACAATGAGCAGTTCTTC
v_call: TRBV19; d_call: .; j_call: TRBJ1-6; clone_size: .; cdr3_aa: CASSESGDTYSPLHF; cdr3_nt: TGTGCCAGTAGTGAAAGTGGGGACACTTATTCACCCCTCCACTTT
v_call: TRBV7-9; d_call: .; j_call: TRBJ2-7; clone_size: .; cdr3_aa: CASSFSYEQYF; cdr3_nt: TGTGCCAGCAGCTTTTCATACGAGCAGTACTTC
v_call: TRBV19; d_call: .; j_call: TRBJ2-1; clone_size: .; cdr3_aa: CASSIVRGPGNEQFF; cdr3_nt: TGTGCCAGTAGTATAGTACGGGGGCCAGGCAATGAGCAGTTCTTC
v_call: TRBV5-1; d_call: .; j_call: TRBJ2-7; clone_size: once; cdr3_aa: CASSLDSIYEQYF; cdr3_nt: TGCGCCAGCAGCTTGGATAGTATTTACGAGCAGTACTTC
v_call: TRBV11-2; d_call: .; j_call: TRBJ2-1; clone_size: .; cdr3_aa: CASSLDYLGNEQFF; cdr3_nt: TGTGCCAGCAGCTTAGACTATCTAGGCAATGAGCAGTTCTTC
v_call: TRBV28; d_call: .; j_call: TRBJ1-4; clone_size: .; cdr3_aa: CASRVPGQHSEKLFF; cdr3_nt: TGTGCCAGCAGGGTCCCCGGGCAGCACTCTGAAAAACTGTTTTTT
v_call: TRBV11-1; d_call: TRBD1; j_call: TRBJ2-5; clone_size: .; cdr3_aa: CASTQGTGQETQYF; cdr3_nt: TGTGCCAGCACCCAGGGGACAGGCCAAGAGACCCAGTACTTC
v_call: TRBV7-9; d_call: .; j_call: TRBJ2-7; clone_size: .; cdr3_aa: CASSLPSGFSRGEQYF; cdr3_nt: TGTGCCAGCAGCCTCCCATCAGGGTTTAGCCGAGGGGAGCAGTACTTC
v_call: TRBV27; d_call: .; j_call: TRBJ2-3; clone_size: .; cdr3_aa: CASSYGPAGTQYF; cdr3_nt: TGTGCCAGCAGTTACGGACCGGCGGGTACGCAGTATTTT
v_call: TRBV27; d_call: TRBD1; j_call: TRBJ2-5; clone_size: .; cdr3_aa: CASSPYRTGLETQYF; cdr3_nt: TGTGCCAGCAGTCCATACCGGACAGGCCTAGAGACCCAGTACTTC
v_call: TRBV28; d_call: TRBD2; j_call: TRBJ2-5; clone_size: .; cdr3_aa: CASSLLLPSGRETQYF; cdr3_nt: TGTGCCAGCAGTTTATTACTGCCTAGCGGGAGAGAGACCCAGTACTTC
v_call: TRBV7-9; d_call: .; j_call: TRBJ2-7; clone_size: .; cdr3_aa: CASSLDPYEQYF; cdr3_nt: TGTGCCAGCAGCTTAGATCCCTACGAGCAGTACTTC
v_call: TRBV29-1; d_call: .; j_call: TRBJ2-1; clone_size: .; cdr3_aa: CSIPSAQMGNEQFF; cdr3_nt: TGCAGTATTCCTAGCGCTCAAATGGGGAATGAGCAGTTCTTC
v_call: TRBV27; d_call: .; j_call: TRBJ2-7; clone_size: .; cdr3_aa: CASGPIGGEGLMYF; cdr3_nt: TGTGCCAGCGGGCCGATAGGGGGGGAGGGCCTGATGTACTTC
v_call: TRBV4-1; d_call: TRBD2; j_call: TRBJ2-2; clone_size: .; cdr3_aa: CASSPSSGTTRELFF; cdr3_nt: TGCGCCAGCAGCCCCTCTAGCGGCACTACCAGGGAGCTGTTTTTT
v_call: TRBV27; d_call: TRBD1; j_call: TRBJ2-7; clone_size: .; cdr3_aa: CASSLRTGKPYEQYF; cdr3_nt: TGTGCCAGCAGTTTAAGGACAGGAAAACCATACGAGCAGTACTTC
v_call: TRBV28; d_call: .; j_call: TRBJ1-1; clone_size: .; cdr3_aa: CASTQFQPNTEAFF; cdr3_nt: TGTGCCAGCACCCAGTTCCAGCCGAACACTGAAGCTTTCTTT
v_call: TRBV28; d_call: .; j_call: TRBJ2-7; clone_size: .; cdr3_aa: CASSLGGSYEQYF; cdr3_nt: TGTGCCAGCAGTTTAGGTGGATCCTACGAGCAGTACTTC
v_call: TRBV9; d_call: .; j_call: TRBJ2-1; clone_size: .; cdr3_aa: CASSSSSGLPYNEQFF; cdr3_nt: TGTGCCAGCAGCTCCAGCTCGGGCCTCCCCTACAATGAGCAGTTCTTC
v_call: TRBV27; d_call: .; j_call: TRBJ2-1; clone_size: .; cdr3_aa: CASSYWGLNEQFF; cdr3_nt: TGTGCCAGCAGTTATTGGGGACTCAATGAGCAGTTCTTC
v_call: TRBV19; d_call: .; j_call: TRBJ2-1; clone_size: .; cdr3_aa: CASSIDGQGFGEQFF; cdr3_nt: TGTGCCAGTAGTATAGATGGGCAGGGGTTCGGTGAGCAGTTCTTC
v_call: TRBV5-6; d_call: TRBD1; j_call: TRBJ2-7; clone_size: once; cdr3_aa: CASLDRGRTYEQYF; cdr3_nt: TGTGCCAGCCTTGACAGGGGGCGAACCTACGAGCAGTACTTC
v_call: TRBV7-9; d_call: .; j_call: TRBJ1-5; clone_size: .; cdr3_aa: CASSSSWGAVQHF; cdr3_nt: TGTGCCAGCAGCTCCAGCTGGGGGGCGGTCCAGCATTTT
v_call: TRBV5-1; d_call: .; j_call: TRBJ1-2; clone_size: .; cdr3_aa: CASSPTGPLSAYTF; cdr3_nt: TGCGCCAGCAGCCCTACGGGACCTCTGTCGGCCTACACCTTC
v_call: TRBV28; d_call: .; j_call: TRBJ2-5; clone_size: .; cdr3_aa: CASSPARDIQETQYF; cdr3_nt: TGTGCCAGCAGTCCTGCCCGGGACATCCAAGAGACCCAGTACTTC
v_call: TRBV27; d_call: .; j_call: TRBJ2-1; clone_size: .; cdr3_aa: CASSLADSSYNEQFF; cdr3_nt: TGTGCCAGCAGTTTAGCGGATAGCTCCTACAATGAGCAGTTCTTC